This is a list of T cell receptor beta chains from one sample in a study of shared clonotypes between healthy human individuals. Repertoires were generated with immunoSEQ multiplex PCR, while TCRdb's copy carries only in-frame clones and drops some. The data contain about 1 million clones, about 76% of them seen just once; the ten biggest clones take up 1.4% to 1.5%. Material for sequencing was memory CD4+ T cells sorted from blood. These receptors were collected from a man between 18 and 35 years old in good health. Both conserved end residues are part of each CDR3. A D gene is named only where the DNA matches it firmly. Some rows have no size entry. The others give once, few or many, or a class for an expanded clone.

len: 16
v_gene: TRBV5-1
d_gene: .
abundance: .
j_gene: TRBJ1-3
CDR3aa: CASSLDYQTSGNTIYF
CDR3nt: TGCGCCAGCAGCTTGGATTACCAAACCTCTGGAAACACCATATATTTT

len: 11
v_gene: TRBV30
d_gene: .
abundance: few
j_gene: TRBJ1-1
CDR3aa: CAWSENAEAFF
CDR3nt: TGTGCCTGGAGTGAAAACGCTGAAGCTTTCTTT

len: 13
v_gene: TRBV7-2
d_gene: .
abundance: .
j_gene: TRBJ2-4
CDR3aa: CASSGGGVNIQYF
CDR3nt: TGTGCCAGCAGTGGAGGGGGAGTGAACATTCAGTACTTC

len: 20
v_gene: TRBV5-1
d_gene: TRBD1
abundance: .
j_gene: TRBJ2-4
CDR3aa: CASSYQTGSSGIVAKNIQYF
CDR3nt: TGCGCCAGCAGCTACCAGACAGGGTCCTCGGGAATTGTAGCCAAAAACATTCAGTACTTC

len: 13
v_gene: TRBV6-5
d_gene: .
abundance: .
j_gene: TRBJ2-3
CDR3aa: CASRKDSTDTQYF
CDR3nt: TGTGCCAGCAGAAAGGACAGCACAGATACGCAGTATTTT

len: 16
v_gene: TRBV13
d_gene: TRBD2
abundance: .
j_gene: TRBJ2-5
CDR3aa: CASSLGQRGGRETQYF
CDR3nt: TGTGCCAGCAGCTTAGGACAGCGGGGGGGCCGGGAGACCCAGTACTTC

len: 15
v_gene: TRBV28
d_gene: TRBD1
abundance: .
j_gene: TRBJ1-3
CDR3aa: CASSLAGTAHGTIYF
CDR3nt: TGTGCCAGCAGTTTAGCGGGGACAGCGCATGGCACCATATATTTT

len: 16
v_gene: TRBV9
d_gene: TRBD1
abundance: .
j_gene: TRBJ2-4
CDR3aa: CASSPPGVRGSNIQYF
CDR3nt: TGTGCCAGCAGCCCGCCCGGCGTCAGGGGGTCAAACATTCAGTACTTC

len: 15
v_gene: TRBV7-9
d_gene: TRBD2
abundance: .
j_gene: TRBJ2-1
CDR3aa: CASSPLGLAGGEQFF
CDR3nt: TGTGCCAGCAGCCCTCTTGGACTAGCGGGAGGGGAGCAGTTCTTC

len: 17
v_gene: TRBV5-1
d_gene: TRBD2
abundance: .
j_gene: TRBJ2-3
CDR3aa: CASSQSPSGGGTDTQYF
CDR3nt: TGCGCCAGCAGTCAGTCCCCTAGCGGCGGTGGCACAGATACGCAGTATTTT

len: 15
v_gene: TRBV15
d_gene: .
abundance: .
j_gene: TRBJ1-5
CDR3aa: CATSLAARGNQPQHF
CDR3nt: TGTGCCACCAGTTTGGCAGCTCGCGGCAATCAGCCCCAGCATTTT

len: 15
v_gene: TRBV5-4
d_gene: .
abundance: .
j_gene: TRBJ2-7
CDR3aa: CASSLTRGAHDEQYF
CDR3nt: TGTGCCAGCAGCCTCACCCGGGGGGCGCATGACGAGCAGTACTTC

len: 16
v_gene: TRBV2
d_gene: .
abundance: few
j_gene: TRBJ2-6
CDR3aa: CASRQTVRYGANVLTF
CDR3nt: TGTGCCAGCAGGCAGACTGTCCGATACGGGGCCAACGTCCTGACTTTC

len: 15
v_gene: TRBV9
d_gene: TRBD1
abundance: .
j_gene: TRBJ1-5
CDR3aa: CASSPLGQLGEPQHF
CDR3nt: TGTGCCAGCAGCCCACTGGGACAGCTCGGGGAGCCCCAGCATTTT

len: 16
v_gene: TRBV7-2
d_gene: TRBD1
abundance: few
j_gene: TRBJ1-1
CDR3aa: CASSSMNRGPVSRAFF
CDR3nt: TGTGCCAGCAGCTCGATGAACAGGGGGCCAGTGTCCCGGGCTTTCTTT

len: 15
v_gene: TRBV18
d_gene: TRBD1
abundance: once
j_gene: TRBJ2-3
CDR3aa: CASSRGTGNTDTQYF
CDR3nt: TGTGCCAGCTCACGGGGGACAGGGAACACAGATACGCAGTATTTT

len: 14
v_gene: TRBV16
d_gene: .
abundance: .
j_gene: TRBJ1-1
CDR3aa: CASSQSSIGAEAFF
CDR3nt: TGTGCCAGCAGCCAATCGAGCATCGGCGCTGAAGCTTTCTTT

len: 13
v_gene: TRBV25-1
d_gene: TRBD1
abundance: .
j_gene: TRBJ2-7
CDR3aa: CASTETGGHEQYF
CDR3nt: TGTGCCAGCACCGAGACAGGGGGCCACGAGCAGTACTTC